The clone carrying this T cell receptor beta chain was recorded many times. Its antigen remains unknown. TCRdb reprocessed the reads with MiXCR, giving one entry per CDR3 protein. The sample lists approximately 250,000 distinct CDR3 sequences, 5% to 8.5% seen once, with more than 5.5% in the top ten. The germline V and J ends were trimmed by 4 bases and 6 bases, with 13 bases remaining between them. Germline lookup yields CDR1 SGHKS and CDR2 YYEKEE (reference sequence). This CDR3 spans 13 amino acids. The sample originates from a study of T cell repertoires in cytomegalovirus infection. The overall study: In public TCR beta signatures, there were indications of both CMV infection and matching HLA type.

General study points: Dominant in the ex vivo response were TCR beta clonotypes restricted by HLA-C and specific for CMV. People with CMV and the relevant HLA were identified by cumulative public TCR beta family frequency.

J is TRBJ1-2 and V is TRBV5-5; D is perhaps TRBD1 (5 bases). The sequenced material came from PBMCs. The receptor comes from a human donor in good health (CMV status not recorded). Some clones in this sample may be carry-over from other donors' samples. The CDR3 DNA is TGTGCCAGCAGCCAGGGAGCCGGGGATGGCTACACCTTC. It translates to CASSQGAGDGYTF.